The present TCR beta chain was sequenced within a study of PD-1 blockade in classical Hodgkin lymphoma. General study points: Unlike CD8+ TCR diversity, which did not rise significantly by C4D1, CD4+ TCR diversity did. Newly diagnosed patients and complete responders had comparable diversity at baseline. Nivolumab initiation under 1 year post-ASCT meant exclusion. Lower baseline TCR diversity was reported for newly diagnosed patients than for healthy donors.

Profiled with immunoSEQ multiplex PCR; TCRdb holds only in-frame clones, not every one. The profile shows 25,000 to 30,000 clones, 70% to 85% of them singletons. The time point was: cycle 4 day 1 (C4D1), after around six weeks of nivolumab. Brentuximab vedotin exposure varied, and every patient relapsed after autologous stem cell transplantation. Starting with thawed PBMCs, CD4+ T cells were purified by magnetic negative selection. CDR3 length equals 15 residues. Germline CDR1 WSHSY, CDR2 SAAADI. V shed 4 bases, J shed 5 bases, and the junction held 9 bases outside the gene matches. This clone was seen more than once but under ten times. Its antigen is currently unknown.

The specimen comprised CD4+ T cells from blood, sampled before the fourth cycle of nivolumab. The V gene is TRBV10-2, the J gene TRBJ2-7; TRBD1 matches at 9 bases. The clonotype originates from a human donor with classical Hodgkin lymphoma. CDR3 region: CASSAGTGYLNEQYF. CDR3 coding DNA: TGCGCCAGCAGTGCCGGGACAGGGTACCTGAACGAGCAGTACTTC.